The present T cell receptor (beta chain) was sequenced within a study of cytomegalovirus exposure and HLA in healthy donors. Points from the study as a whole: Being productive about 87% or about 30% of the time was typical of most TCR beta V segments in an earlier analysis.

Use of 60 Vbeta and 13 Jbeta primers characterized the PCR. Clones were sequenced by immunoSEQ multiplex PCR, and TCRdb holds only the in-frame ones, with some missing. The table lists 150,000 to 200,000 clones, almost 85% of them singletons, with 0.5% to 0.55% in the top ten. As regards this clone: Antigen: not known.

The receptor comes from a woman between 45 and 65 years old in good health and CMV-seronegative. The sequenced sample consisted of PBMCs.

CDR3 in amino acids: CAISEWLADYEQYF. The CDR3 nucleotides read TGTGCCATCAGTGAGTGGCTAGCAGATTACGAGCAGTACTTC. The chain is built from TRBV10-3 and TRBJ2-7, with D perhaps TRBD2 (5 bases). V shed 1 base and J shed 4 bases, with 11 bases lying between them. Germline V gene lookup returns CDR1 ENHRY and CDR2 SYGVKD. The CDR3 consists of 14 residues.